The rows below give T cell receptor beta chains drawn from one sample of a study of T-cell reconstitution after alpha-beta-depleted transplantation in children. Via MiXCR, TCRdb re-called the PCR reads, giving one row per CDR3 protein. The sample includes about 980,000 distinct CDR3 sequences, roughly 29% of them seen just once. The source material was PBMCs, mostly from graft donor cells, sampled 360 days after TCRalphabeta/CD19-depleted stem cell transplant. The receptors were sampled from a boy younger than two who had a stem cell transplant for SCID, so the T cells may come from the graft donor. Each CDR3 is given with its conserved first and last residue. The order of the fields is D gene, V gene, CDR3 protein. D genes are given only for firm matches.

TRBD1 TRBV4-3 CASSYSGTGDTGELFF
TRBD1 TRBV24-1 CATSDSGQGKAKNIQYF
TRBD1 TRBV4-1 CASSQGKGPGGKETQYF
- TRBV9 CASSVAGGLVYEQFF
TRBD1 TRBV7-3 CASSLRGTGAYNEQFF
TRBD1 TRBV30 CAWSSDRNTYEQYF
- TRBV12-3/TRBV12-4 CASSSTPEQFF
- TRBV5-1 CASSLAPGIMDYEQYF
TRBD1 TRBV7-2 CASSLGTGGKAFF
TRBD1 TRBV5-6 CASSLITGQGLLETQYF
- TRBV5-6 CASSPPNPGQIYEQYF
TRBD1 TRBV20-1 CSARMGQGTDTQYF
TRBD2 TRBV5-8 CASSPVRLAGGEQYF
TRBD1 TRBV6-1 CASRTSGQGIYEQYF
- TRBV20-1 CSASTSTGLTYGYTF
- TRBV2 CASSVKRPMNTGELFF
- TRBV27 CGIRTSSGFIDTQYF
- TRBV28 CASSEAGTTYEQYF
- TRBV6-5 CASSYEGQNTEAFF
TRBD2 TRBV4-1 CASSQDPPNGLAGVVETQYF
- TRBV6-5 CASSFRTANQPQHF
TRBD2 TRBV18 CASSPPGLAGHNNEQFF
TRBD1 TRBV7-9 CASGLTGVGSPLHF
- TRBV12-3/TRBV12-4 CASRARLGKAPGELFF
- TRBV9 CASSRGGGRSYNSPLHF
- TRBV4-1 CASSQARLPKNIQYF
- TRBV7-8 CASSLVPFTGLQETQYF
- TRBV7-2 CASSLVGLTSEQFF
- TRBV20-1 CSARWGGAGEKLFF
- TRBV2 CASSDGLQSYEQYF
TRBD1 TRBV14 CASSVGGSYGYTF
- TRBV12-3/TRBV12-4 CASRVAPVLMRTDTQYF
- TRBV7-3 CASSSTGGASGNTIYF
- TRBV14 CASSRGAFMPSSGANVLTF
- TRBV19 CASSSFGRVNTEAFF
TRBD1 TRBV28 CASSMGDSTYEQYF
- TRBV20-1 CSAGEWDSNQPQHF
- TRBV10-3 CAISDYRLYGYTF
- TRBV7-8 CASSLVAQSSTDTQYF
TRBD1 TRBV6-1 CASSAVTSGGPANYGYTF
- TRBV10-3 CAISVTHSPTTDTQYF
- TRBV7-3 CASSLGVLAYNEQFF
- TRBV5-1 CASSLVPGSLREQYF
TRBD2 TRBV5-1 CASSQRLAGGPGDTQYF
- TRBV5-1 CASSWNSIYEQYF
TRBD2 TRBV20-1 CSARVEIAGFLDTQYF
- TRBV4-3 CASSQDSGHGELFF
- TRBV25-1 CASRGNGTDHIGVKNIQYF
TRBD2 TRBV9 CASSVGGLSRGETQYF
- TRBV5-1 CASSLGDTYNEQFF
- TRBV3-1 CASSQFRQSRGTGELFF
TRBD2 TRBV27 CASSFSTPGLAGPSSYNEQFF
TRBD1 TRBV5-5 CASRVGQGAYQPQHF
- TRBV12-3/TRBV12-4 CASSLNEASYEQYF